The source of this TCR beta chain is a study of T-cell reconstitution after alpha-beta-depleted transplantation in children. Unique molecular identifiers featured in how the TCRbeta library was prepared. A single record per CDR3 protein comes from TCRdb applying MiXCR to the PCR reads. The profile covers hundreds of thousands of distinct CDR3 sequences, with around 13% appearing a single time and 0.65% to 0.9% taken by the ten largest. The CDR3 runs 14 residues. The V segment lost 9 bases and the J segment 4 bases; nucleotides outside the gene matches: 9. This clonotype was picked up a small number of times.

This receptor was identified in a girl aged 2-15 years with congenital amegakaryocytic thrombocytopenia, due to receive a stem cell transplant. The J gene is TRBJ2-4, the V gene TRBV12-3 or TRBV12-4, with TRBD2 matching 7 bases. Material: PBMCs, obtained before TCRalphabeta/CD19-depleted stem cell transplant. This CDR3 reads CASWANGGKNIQYF. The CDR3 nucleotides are TGTGCCAGTTGGGCTAACGGGGGGAAAAACATTCAGTACTTC.